The T cell receptor (beta chain) described here comes from a study of cytomegalovirus exposure and HLA in healthy donors. Trimming pared 2 bases from V and 1 base from J, leaving 5 bases between. The CDR3 contains 13 residues. Germline-derived CDR1 and CDR2 are ENHRY and SYGVKD. Researchers ran the PCR with 60 Vbeta and 13 Jbeta primers. TCRdb's table, derived via immunoSEQ multiplex PCR, lists solely in-frame clones and lacks some. The data contain approximately 170,000 clones, about 76% of them singletons. Input material: PBMCs. The rearrangement joins TRBV10-3 to TRBJ1-1; D unresolved. The origin of this receptor is a woman aged 40 to 55 in good health and CMV-seropositive. The CDR3 coding sequence is TGTGCCATCAGTGAGGGAGGGAACACTGAAGCTTTCTTT. Residues: CAISEGGNTEAFF.